This TCR beta chain was identified during a study of beta chain features in type 1 diabetes. CD45RO/CCR7/CD25/CD127/CD95/CD27 staining was used to isolate CD4+ naive, central memory, regulatory and stem cell-like memory cells by sorting. Expressed TCRB transcripts got sequenced, as all isolated RNA was reverse transcribed. Produced via immunoSEQ multiplex PCR; TCRdb's table is partial and in-frame only. Here the sample spans around 500,000 clones, over 9.5% being singletons. The ends were cut back, 3 bases at V and 5 bases at J, with 10 bases in the middle. The CDR3 covers 13 residues. Germline lookup yields CDR1 SGHTA and CDR2 FQGNSA. This clone was counted only a few times.

The sequenced sample consisted of naive CD4+ T cells from blood. The source of this sequence is a woman in her late teens or twenties in good health. The chain is built from TRBV7-2 and TRBJ2-5, with D possibly being TRBD1 (5 bases). CDR3 DNA sequence: TGTGCCAGCAGCTTCCAGGGTGGGGAGACCCAGTACTTC. This encodes CASSFQGGETQYF.